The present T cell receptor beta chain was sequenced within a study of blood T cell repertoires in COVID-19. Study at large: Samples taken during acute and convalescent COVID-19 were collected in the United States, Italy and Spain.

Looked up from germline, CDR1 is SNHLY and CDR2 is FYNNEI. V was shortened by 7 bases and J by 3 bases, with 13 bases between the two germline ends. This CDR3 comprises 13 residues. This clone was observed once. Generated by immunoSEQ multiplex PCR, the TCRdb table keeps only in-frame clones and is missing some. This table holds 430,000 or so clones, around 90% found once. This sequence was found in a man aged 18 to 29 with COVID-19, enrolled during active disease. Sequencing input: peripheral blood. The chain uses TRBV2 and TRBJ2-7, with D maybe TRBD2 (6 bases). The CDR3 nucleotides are TGTGCCAGCATCCGGGACTTCAACTACGAGCAGTACTTC. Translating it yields CASIRDFNYEQYF.